A selection of T cell receptor beta chains follows, all from one sample in a study of blood T cell repertoires in COVID-19. The data were produced by immunoSEQ multiplex PCR, yet TCRdb's version contains in-frame clones alone and is incomplete. The data show 250,000 to 350,000 clones, 89% seen once. The sample comprised peripheral blood. Receptors originate from a man between 18 and 35 years old who had recovered from COVID-19. The CDR3 runs from the conserved cysteine through the conserved F or W. The D gene is left open where the match is weak. Some rows have no size entry. The others give once, few or many, or a class for an expanded clone.

TRBV3-1/TRBV3-2,TRBJ2-5,-,-,13,CASSQDNQETQYF,TGTGCCAGCAGCCAAGACAATCAAGAGACCCAGTACTTC
TRBV27,TRBJ2-7,-,-,17,CASSLKPPLWGDGEQYF,TGTGCCAGCAGTTTAAAACCTCCCTTGTGGGGAGACGGCGAGCAGTACTTC
TRBV5-6,TRBJ1-2,-,-,12,CASSIRSYGYTF,TGTGCCAGCAGTATACGGTCCTATGGCTACACCTTC
TRBV27,TRBJ1-1,-,few,12,CASSYRGTEAFF,TGTGCCAGCAGTTATAGGGGGACAGAAGCTTTCTTT
TRBV6-5,TRBJ1-3,-,-,14,CASSTTGGGNTIYF,TGTGCCAGCAGTACGACAGGAGGAGGAAACACCATATATTTT
TRBV4-3,TRBJ2-3,TRBD1,-,16,CASSQDQAGGWDTQYF,TGCGCCAGCAGCCAAGATCAGGCAGGGGGCTGGGATACGCAGTATTTT
TRBV18,TRBJ2-7,TRBD1,-,15,CASSQGQGSSYEQYF,TGTGCCAGCTCACAGGGACAGGGGAGCTCCTACGAGCAGTACTTC
TRBV5-1,TRBJ2-6,TRBD1,-,18,CASSSRQGVPSGANVLTF,TGCGCCAGCAGCTCAAGACAGGGAGTCCCCTCTGGGGCCAACGTCCTGACTTTC
TRBV7-9,TRBJ2-2,-,-,16,CASSLGHPANTGELFF,TGTGCCAGCAGCTTAGGACACCCCGCGAACACCGGGGAGCTGTTTTTT
TRBV2,TRBJ1-1,-,-,14,CASSEYDGGTEAFF,TGTGCCAGCAGTGAATACGACGGGGGCACTGAAGCTTTCTTT
TRBV13,TRBJ2-1,TRBD1,once,17,CASSSTSQGIGYNEQFF,TGTGCCAGCAGCTCCACTTCACAGGGGATAGGGTACAATGAGCAGTTCTTC
TRBV27,TRBJ2-5,TRBD1,-,14,CASSDTGGPKAQYF,TGTGCCAGCAGTGATACAGGGGGCCCAAAGGCCCAGTACTTC
TRBV5-1,TRBJ1-6,-,-,17,CASSLHQAGIYNSPLHF,TGCGCCAGCAGCTTGCATCAGGCGGGAATATATAATTCACCCCTCCACTTT
TRBV7-2,TRBJ1-2,TRBD1,-,15,CASSFIQGADYGYTF,TGTGCCAGCAGCTTCATACAGGGGGCTGACTATGGCTACACCTTC
TRBV18,TRBJ1-5,TRBD1,-,17,CASSQGQGVGSNQPQHF,TGTGCCAGCTCACAGGGACAGGGGGTTGGTAGCAATCAGCCCCAGCATTTT
TRBV2,TRBJ2-2,TRBD2,-,17,CASSEIAGGLGTGELFF,TGTGCCAGCAGTGAGATAGCGGGAGGTTTGGGCACCGGGGAGCTGTTTTTT
TRBV6-6,TRBJ2-7,TRBD1,-,14,CASSYTRQGSEQYF,TGTGCCAGCAGTTACACCCGACAGGGGAGCGAGCAGTACTTC
TRBV6-2/TRBV6-3,TRBJ1-2,-,-,14,CASSYSGGDYGYTF,TGTGCCAGCAGTTACTCAGGAGGGGACTATGGCTACACCTTC
TRBV10-3,TRBJ1-4,-,-,16,CAISEGKGAHGEKLFF,TGTGCCATCAGTGAGGGGAAAGGGGCTCACGGGGAAAAACTGTTTTTT
TRBV5-4,TRBJ2-5,-,-,13,CASSLAYAETQYF,TGTGCCAGCAGCTTGGCTTACGCGGAGACCCAGTACTTC
TRBV12-3/TRBV12-4,TRBJ2-7,-,-,12,CASSQNSYEQYF,TGTGCCAGCAGTCAGAACTCCTACGAGCAGTACTTC
TRBV18,TRBJ2-2,-,-,14,CASSPRKNTGELFF,TGTGCCAGCTCACCACGTAAGAACACCGGGGAGCTGTTTTTT
TRBV10-3,TRBJ2-1,-,once,14,CAITELRDYNEQFF,TGTGCCATCACTGAACTCCGGGACTACAATGAGCAGTTCTTC
TRBV4-2,TRBJ1-4,-,-,13,CASSQVGDEKLFF,TGTGCCAGCAGCCAAGTAGGGGATGAAAAACTGTTTTTT
TRBV18,TRBJ1-1,-,-,15,CASSPSVRWNTEAFF,TGTGCCAGCTCACCATCAGTACGTTGGAACACTGAAGCTTTCTTT
TRBV27,TRBJ2-7,TRBD2,-,13,CASSFGRGNEQYF,TGTGCCAGCAGTTTCGGGAGGGGAAACGAGCAGTACTTC
TRBV10-3,TRBJ2-7,-,-,14,CAISENGWAYEQYF,TGTGCCATCAGTGAGAATGGGTGGGCGTACGAGCAGTACTTC
TRBV7-9,TRBJ2-5,TRBD2,-,16,CASSSYSGGPGETQYF,TGTGCCAGCAGCTCCTATAGCGGGGGGCCGGGGGAGACCCAGTACTTC
TRBV6-6,TRBJ2-7,-,-,15,CASSYSGGLGYEQYF,TGTGCCAGCAGTTACTCGGGGGGGCTAGGCTACGAGCAGTACTTC